Presented here are 32 T cell receptor beta chains from one specimen sequenced in a study of patients and donors after allogeneic stem cell transplantation. TCRdb re-called the RT-PCR reads through MiXCR, storing one row per CDR3 protein. Here the sample spans 400,000 to 500,000 distinct CDR3 sequences, around 16% being singletons. The sample consisted of blood, either unsorted or a sorted T cell fraction (not recorded which). Receptor source: a human donor who was either an allogeneic HSCT recipient or a stem cell or donor lymphocyte infusion donor (not recorded which). It is not recorded whose cells these are; they may come from a transplant donor.

This clonotype has just a few counts. The DNA of the CDR3 is TGTGCCAGCAGCCAAGAGACCGGGACTAGCGGGAGGGTGATGGATACGCAGTATTTT. It specifies CASSQETGTSGRVMDTQYF. V is TRBV3-1 and J is TRBJ2-3; 16 bases map to TRBD2. V gave up 0 bases and J gave up 6 bases; unmatched junction bases: 9. This CDR3 comprises 19 residues. Germline CDR1 LGHDT, CDR2 YNNKEL (reference sequence).

This clonotype was recorded at least ten times. J is TRBJ1-6 and V is TRBV11-2, with D unclear. CDR1 SGHAT and CDR2 FQNNGV come from the germline V gene. The V gene lost 2 bases and the J gene lost 6 bases, with 17 bases spanning the gap. The CDR3 sequence is 17 residues long. The CDR3 bases are TGTGCCAGCAGCTTAATAGGGATGAGACTAGCTAATTCACCCCTCCACTTT. Translation gives CASSLIGMRLANSPLHF.

The chain joins TRBV30 to TRBJ1-5; 11 bases match TRBD1. Germline assignment: CDR1 GTSNPN and CDR2 SVGIG (reference sequence). The V and J ends lost 4 bases and 1 base, in that order; junction bases with no gene match: 9. The CDR3 runs 17 residues. In DNA, the CDR3 is TGTGCCTGGACCCCTTGGACAGGGGGCCTGAGCAATCAGCCCCAGCATTTT. Encoded protein: CAWTPWTGGLSNQPQHF.

The chain joins TRBV20-1 to TRBJ2-1, with 10 bases that match TRBD2. Germline CDR1 and CDR2: DFQATT and SNEGSKA (reference sequence). With 6 bases clipped from V and 2 bases from J, the junction kept 7 bases outside the gene matches. This CDR3 has 15 residues. CDR3 sequence: CSASEREGTYNEQFF. CDR3 in DNA: TGCAGTGCCTCCGAGCGGGAGGGAACCTACAATGAGCAGTTCTTC.

Concerning this clonotype: One end of the junction is discordant with germline, which a read error may explain. V is TRBV7-7 and J is TRBJ2-5; the D gene is possibly TRBD2 (5 bases). Germline V gene lookup returns CDR1 SSHAT and CDR2 FNYEAQ (reference sequence). This CDR3 contains 14 residues. CDR3 protein: CASSSHPGKETQYF. Written as DNA, the CDR3 is TGTGCTAGCAGCTCGCATCCGGGGAAAGAGACCCAGTACTTC.

V usage is TRBV24-1 and J usage is TRBJ2-3; either TRBD1 or TRBD2 may supply D (5 bases each). CDR3 length: 16 amino acids. V shed 4 bases and J shed 2 bases, with 15 bases lying between them. Germline CDR1 and CDR2: KGHDR and SFDVKD. The CDR3 sequence is CATSDPGRLLTDTQYF. The CDR3 region has the DNA TGTGCCACCAGTGACCCGGGACGGCTTCTCACAGATACGCAGTATTTT.

The table lists this clonotype with many counts. This rearrangement joins TRBV5-1 to TRBJ1-2; D unresolved. The V gene lost 4 bases and the J gene lost 8 bases, with 15 bases spanning the gap. CDR1 and CDR2 (germline): SGHRS, YFSETQ. The CDR3 length is 13 residues. Here the CDR3 DNA reads TGCGCCAGCAGCCGGGCGCCCCAGGAAGGCTACACCTTC. Translation: CASSRAPQEGYTF.

This chain joins TRBV7-9 and TRBJ1-1; no clear D. Germline CDR1 and CDR2: SEHNR and FQNEAQ (reference sequence). This CDR3 spans 12 amino acids. Trimming left V 4 bases short and J 10 bases short, with 13 bases between. The CDR3 is CASSSPGGLAFF. CDR3 nucleotide sequence: TGTGCCAGCAGCTCGCCGGGTGGTCTAGCTTTCTTT.

The sample holds a few counts of this clonotype. CDR3 DNA: TGCGCCAGCAGCTTGGGAGGGTCCCCAACCCAGCAGTACTTC. It yields the protein CASSLGGSPTQQYF. V usage is TRBV5-1 and J usage is TRBJ2-7, with D perhaps TRBD2 (5 bases). The ends were cut back, 0 bases at V and 8 bases at J, with 15 bases in the middle. Germline V lookup: CDR1 SGHRS, CDR2 YFSETQ. The CDR3 is made up of 14 amino acids.

A few counts support this clonotype. This CDR3 fails to terminate in the conserved phenylalanine or tryptophan, so it likely reflects a read error. This sequence joins TRBV5-1 and TRBJ2-2; 7 positions match TRBD2. The trim removed 2 bases at V and 7 bases at J, leaving 8 bases unmatched. CDR3 length equals 15 residues. Germline CDR1 and CDR2: SGHRS and YFSETQ. This CDR3 is CASSFAGEGNGELFS. In nucleotides, the CDR3 is TGCGCCAGCAGCTTCGCGGGAGAGGGAAACGGGGAGCTGTTTTCT.

This clonotype has at least ten counts. The CDR3 DNA is TGTGCCAGCAGCTTAGGATCTGGGGATACGCAGTATTTT. Translated: CASSLGSGDTQYF. This chain uses TRBV7-2 with TRBJ2-3; D gene uncertain. V was clipped by 1 base and J by 6 bases, with 8 bases between them. The CDR3 loop spans 13 amino acids. CDR1 is SGHTA, CDR2 FQGNSA, per germline.

Many counts were recorded for this clonotype. The J gene is TRBJ2-2, the V gene TRBV12-5; D unclear. CDR3 size: 13 residues. The ends were cut back, 6 bases at V and 4 bases at J, with 9 bases in the middle. Germline loops: CDR1 LGHNT, CDR2 FRNRAP. CDR3: CASGLSSTGELFF. As DNA, the CDR3 is TGTGCTAGTGGCCTGTCCAGCACCGGGGAGCTGTTTTTT.

The genes are TRBV4-2 and TRBJ2-7; D may match TRBD1 or TRBD2 (5 bases each). Per germline, CDR1 LGHNA and CDR2 YNFKEQ. With 1 base removed from V and 6 bases from J, the gap between germline ends came to 34 bases. The CDR3 is 21 residues long. In DNA form, the CDR3 reads TGTGCCAGCAGCCAAGTTGAAGTGGCGCCCAGGGAGTTAAGGCTGATTCCCGAGCAGTACTTC. Translation: CASSQVEVAPRELRLIPEQYF.

This chain uses TRBV7-9 with TRBJ2-1, with 10 bases aligning to TRBD2. Germline V lookup: CDR1 SEHNR, CDR2 FQNEAQ (reference sequence). The CDR3 contains 17 residues. V was pared by 2 bases and J by 9 bases, with 13 bases of the junction left unmatched. Written as DNA, the CDR3 is TGTGCCAGCAGCTTATCGTGGGCTAGCGGGAGAAAGGGTGAGCAGTTCTTC. As protein: CASSLSWASGRKGEQFF.

This clonotype was seen more than once but under ten times. The CDR3 loop reads CASSPPVLAPGQTEAFF. CDR3 sequence (DNA): TGTGCCAGCTCACCACCCGTACTTGCCCCTGGTCAAACTGAAGCTTTCTTT. The chain joins TRBV18 to TRBJ1-1; D is unclear. The ends were cut back, 0 bases at V and 5 bases at J, with 19 bases in the middle. The CDR3 covers 17 residues. Germline lookup yields CDR1 KGHSH and CDR2 LQKENI.

This clonotype occurred a few times. The chain combines TRBV29-1 with TRBJ2-7; D may match TRBD1 or TRBD2 (6 bases each). The CDR3 loop spans 12 amino acids. V was cut by 3 bases and J by 2 bases, with 8 bases left in between. Germline CDR1 is SQVTM and CDR2 is ANQGSEA. The CDR3 coding sequence is TGCAGCGTTGAGGGGGGCCCCTACGAGCAGTACTTC. Residues: CSVEGGPYEQYF.

This sequence joins TRBV7-6 and TRBJ2-5; TRBD2 agrees at 9 bases. Trimming removed 0 bases from V and 1 base from J; junction bases left unmatched: 3. The CDR3 runs to 16 residues. Germline V CDR1 and CDR2: SGHVS, FNYEAQ. CDR3 nucleotide sequence: TGTGCCAGCAGCTTAGCAGCGGGGGGAACCCAAGAGACCCAGTACTTC. Translated, it gives CASSLAAGGTQETQYF.

This clonotype was observed a handful of times. This chain links TRBV4-1 with TRBJ1-5; D unresolved. Germline V gives CDR1 MGHRA, CDR2 YSYEKL. V shed 4 bases and J shed 1 base, with 14 bases lying between them. The CDR3 has 16 amino acids. As DNA, the CDR3 is TGCGCCAGCAGCCGTGAGAAGGGTTTAAGCAATCAGCCCCAGCATTTT. Translation gives CASSREKGLSNQPQHF.

The J gene is TRBJ1-5, the V gene TRBV7-9; D gene unclear. This CDR3 comprises 14 residues. V shed 0 bases and J shed 3 bases, with 6 bases lying between them. CDR1 SEHNR and CDR2 FQNEAQ come from the germline V gene (reference sequence). The CDR3 DNA follows: TGTGCCAGCAGCTTAGCGGGCTACAATCAGCCCCAGCATTTT. Protein: CASSLAGYNQPQHF.

The rearrangement links TRBV21-1 to TRBJ2-2; the table's D call, TRBD1, was not checked against the DNA. TRBV21-1 is labeled a pseudogene. The CDR3 runs 17 residues. In nucleotides, the CDR3 is TGTGCCAGCAGCCACTCTAGGCAGGGCGCTAACACCGGGGAGCTGTTTTTT. Its protein product is CASSHSRQGANTGELFF.

The J gene is TRBJ2-7, the V gene TRBV6-1; D might be TRBD2 (6 bases). This CDR3 comprises 13 residues. The germline V gene has CDR1 MNHNS and CDR2 SASEGT. V gave up 8 bases and J gave up 5 bases, with 16 bases separating them. The CDR3, as DNA: TGTGCCAGCCAGAGGGTGGAGGGGAACGAGCAGTACTTC. Protein: CASQRVEGNEQYF.

In its sample, this clonotype was seen a few times. The chain employs TRBV2 and TRBJ2-1; no firm D call. Germline assignment: CDR1 SNHLY and CDR2 FYNNEI. Trimming removed 2 bases from V and 3 bases from J, with 5 bases in between. The CDR3 is made up of 13 amino acids. The CDR3: CASSESSYNEQFF. CDR3 DNA sequence: TGTGCCAGCAGTGAAAGTAGCTACAATGAGCAGTTCTTC.

The genes are TRBV5-1 and TRBJ2-7; no clear D gene. Germline CDR1 is SGHRS and CDR2 is YFSETQ. The germline V and J ends were trimmed by 4 bases and 5 bases, with 10 bases remaining between them. This CDR3 comprises 12 residues. The CDR3 region is CASSPPGDEQYF. In DNA, the CDR3 is TGCGCCAGCAGCCCCCCAGGTGACGAGCAGTACTTC.

The chain combines TRBV4-3 with TRBJ2-1, with no clear D. Germline V gene data show CDR1 as LGHNA and CDR2 as YSLEER. The CDR3 covers 18 residues. Trimming pared 0 bases from V and 0 bases from J, leaving 15 bases between. The CDR3: CASSQDHPGSLSYNEQFF. The DNA for the CDR3 is TGCGCCAGCAGCCAAGATCATCCAGGTAGCCTCTCCTACAATGAGCAGTTCTTC.

The chain joins TRBV4-1 to TRBJ2-1, with D possibly being TRBD2 (5 bases). V shed 4 bases and J shed 4 bases, with 11 bases lying between them. Germline CDR1 MGHRA, CDR2 YSYEKL. This CDR3 contains 14 residues. The CDR3 region is CASSPLGTYNEQFF. The CDR3 bases are TGCGCCAGCAGCCCACTAGGAACATACAATGAGCAGTTCTTC.

J is TRBJ2-1 and V is TRBV7-3; perhaps TRBD1 as D (6 bases). Trimming took off 1 base at V and 7 bases at J, with 17 bases between the two ends. From germline, CDR1 is SGHTA and CDR2 FQGTGA. This CDR3 contains 16 residues. The CDR3: CASSLIPLGTGNEQFF. The CDR3 coding sequence is TGTGCCAGCAGCTTAATTCCGCTCGGCACAGGGAATGAGCAGTTCTTC. The variable domain in full, with the rest retrieved from reference TRBV7-3 and TRBJ2-1, is GAGVSQTPSNKVTEKGKYVELRCDPISGHTALYWYRQSLGQGPEFLIYFQGTGAADDSGLPNDRFFAVRPEGSVSTLKIQRTERGDSAVYLCASSLIPLGTGNEQFFGPGTRLTVL.

This clonotype was counted at least ten times. The chain couples TRBV4-1 to TRBJ2-5, with 10 bases fitting TRBD2. J was trimmed by 5 bases and V by 0 bases; bases with no gene match: 9. CDR3 length: 17 amino acids. Germline CDR1 MGHRA, CDR2 YSYEKL. The CDR3 loop reads CASSQDGSGGAWETQYF. CDR3 bases: TGCGCCAGCAGCCAAGATGGGAGCGGGGGGGCCTGGGAGACCCAGTACTTC.

This clonotype was picked up many times. The CDR3 region is CASSLSSGELFF. The CDR3 coding sequence is TGTGCCAGCAGCTTAAGCTCCGGGGAGCTGTTTTTT. The chain joins TRBV11-1 to TRBJ2-2, with D unclear. Trimming took 2 bases from V and 6 from J, leaving 4 bases between them. CDR1 and CDR2 from the germline V gene are SGHAT and FQDESV (reference sequence). This CDR3 spans 12 amino acids.

This clonotype appeared a few times. The V gene is TRBV20-1, the J gene TRBJ1-1; D is uncertain. The CDR3 spans 14 residues. Trimming removed 5 bases at V and 2 bases at J, with 15 bases between. Germline CDR1 DFQATT, CDR2 SNEGSKA (reference sequence). CDR3 DNA: TGCAGTGCTTACGACATGTCAGTAAACACTGAAGCTTTCTTT. Protein sequence: CSAYDMSVNTEAFF.

In its sample, this clonotype was seen many times. The rearrangement joins TRBV20-1 to TRBJ2-1; 9 bases agree with TRBD2. The CDR3 has 14 residues. Germline CDR1 and CDR2: DFQATT and SNEGSKA (reference sequence). V lost 0 bases and J lost 8; bases outside the gene matches: 5. CDR3 nucleotide sequence: TGCAGTGCTAGAGATGCGGGGGGGCGCGATGAGCAGTTCTTC. It specifies CSARDAGGRDEQFF.

As DNA, the CDR3 is TGCAGTGCTAGAGGACTGGGGGGGTATCGCAATCAGCCCCAGCATTTT. The encoded protein is CSARGLGGYRNQPQHF. V gene TRBV20-1 combines with J gene TRBJ1-5; D perhaps matches TRBD1 (5 bases). V lost 1 base and J 2 bases, leaving 15 bases between the germline ends. The CDR3 runs to 16 residues. Germline loops: CDR1 DFQATT, CDR2 SNEGSKA (reference sequence).

This clonotype showed up just a few times. The rearrangement uses TRBV28 and TRBJ2-2, with TRBD1 matching 9 bases. The CDR3 consists of 17 residues. Per germline, CDR1 MDHEN and CDR2 SYDVKM. Unmatched junction bases numbered 8, after V lost 2 bases and J lost 4 bases. DNA for the CDR3: TGTGCCAGCAGTTTAAGGGACAGGGTGGTTTCCACCGGGGAGCTGTTTTTT. It codes for CASSLRDRVVSTGELFF. The full variable domain, its missing parts supplied by reference TRBV28 and TRBJ2-2, is DVKVTQSSRYLVKRTGEKVFLECVQDMDHENMFWYRQDPGLGLRLIYFSYDVKMKEKGDIPEGYSVSREKKERFSLILESASTNQTSMYLCASSLRDRVVSTGELFFGEGSRLTVL.